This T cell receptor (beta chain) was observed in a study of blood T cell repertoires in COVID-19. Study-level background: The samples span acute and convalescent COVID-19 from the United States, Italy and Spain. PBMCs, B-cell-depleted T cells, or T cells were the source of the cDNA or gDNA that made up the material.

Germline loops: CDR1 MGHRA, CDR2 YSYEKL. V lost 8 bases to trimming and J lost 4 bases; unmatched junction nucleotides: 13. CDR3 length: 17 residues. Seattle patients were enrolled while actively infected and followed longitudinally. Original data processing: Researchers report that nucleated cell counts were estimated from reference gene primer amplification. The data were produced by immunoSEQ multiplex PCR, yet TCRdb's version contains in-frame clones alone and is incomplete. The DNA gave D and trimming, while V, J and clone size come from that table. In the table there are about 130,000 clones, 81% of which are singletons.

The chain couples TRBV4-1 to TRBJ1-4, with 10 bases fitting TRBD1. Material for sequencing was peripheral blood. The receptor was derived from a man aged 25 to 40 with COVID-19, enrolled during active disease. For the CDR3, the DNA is TGCGCCAGCTCTCGGGGGACAGGGGTATCGGATAATGAAAAACTGTTTTTT. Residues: CASSRGTGVSDNEKLFF.